This TCR beta chain was identified during a study of T-cell reconstitution after alpha-beta-depleted transplantation in children. Findings and caveats of the study: Some patients' high day-60 TCRbeta diversity was attributed to recipient cells surviving conditioning. Newly produced T cells mostly provided counts and TCRbeta diversity after one year, as hyperexpanded clones declined. Alpha-beta T cells present about two months after transplant were reported to originate from several hundred expanded graft clones.

This clonotype occurred a few times. The antigen remains unidentified. Unique molecular identifiers were used to barcode this TCRbeta library. TCRdb redid the calling of the PCR reads with MiXCR, one entry per CDR3 protein. The profile shows fewer than 550,000 distinct CDR3 sequences, 10% of them singletons. The CDR3 runs to 12 residues. Per germline, CDR1 MDHEN and CDR2 SYDVKM. Trimming removed 3 bases from V and 8 bases from J, with 10 bases in between. The sample here was PBMCs, taken before TCRalphabeta/CD19-depleted stem cell transplant. This clonotype was sampled from a child aged 2-15 years with inherited bone marrow failure, due to receive a stem cell transplant. The rearrangement links TRBV28 to TRBJ1-2, with D maybe TRBD1 (6 bases). CDR3 sequence: CASSFDRFGYTF. The CDR3 coding sequence is TGTGCCAGCAGTTTTGACAGGTTCGGCTACACCTTC.